This is a list of T cell receptor beta chains from one sample in a study of technical replicates of blood from a handful of donors. The repertoire was sequenced with immunoSEQ multiplex PCR; TCRdb's copy has only in-frame clones and lacks some. Of approximately 60,000 clones listed, 70% to 90% were seen once; the top ten hold roughly 4.6%. Sequenced material: PBMCs. These receptors originate from a human donor in good health. Some clones in this sample may be carry-over from other donors' samples. Both conserved end residues are part of each CDR3. Each record gives: J gene, D gene, clone size, V gene, CDR3 DNA, CDR3 protein. A D gene is named only where the DNA matches it firmly. Size is stated for part of the rows, as once, few or many counts, or as a class when the clone is expanded.

j_call: TRBJ2-1
d_call: TRBD2
clone_size: NA
v_call: TRBV5-1
cdr3_nt: TGCGCCAGCAGCCTGGGGGGGGACCGGGGTGAGCAGTTCTTC
cdr3_aa: CASSLGGDRGEQFF

j_call: TRBJ1-5
d_call: NA
clone_size: NA
v_call: TRBV4-2
cdr3_nt: TGTGCCAGCAGCCAAGAACCCCGGGACACCTACAATCAGCCCCAGCATTTT
cdr3_aa: CASSQEPRDTYNQPQHF

j_call: TRBJ1-3
d_call: TRBD1
clone_size: NA
v_call: TRBV19
cdr3_nt: TGTGCCAGTAGTTCCCGGGACAGCGGAAACACCATATATTTT
cdr3_aa: CASSSRDSGNTIYF

j_call: TRBJ1-2
d_call: NA
clone_size: few
v_call: TRBV5-4
cdr3_nt: TGTGCCAGCAGCTCTACGAGGGAGGGCTACACCTTC
cdr3_aa: CASSSTREGYTF

j_call: TRBJ2-7
d_call: NA
clone_size: NA
v_call: TRBV5-4
cdr3_nt: TGTGCCAGCAGCTTCACAGGTGACTCCTACGAGCAGTACTTC
cdr3_aa: CASSFTGDSYEQYF

j_call: TRBJ2-3
d_call: NA
clone_size: NA
v_call: TRBV7-2
cdr3_nt: TGTGCCAGCAGCTTAGGTACCGGTACAGATACGCAGTATTTT
cdr3_aa: CASSLGTGTDTQYF

j_call: TRBJ2-3
d_call: TRBD2
clone_size: few
v_call: TRBV4-2
cdr3_nt: TGTGCCAGCAGCCAAGAAGCTAGCGGGGGAGGAGATACGCAGTATTTT
cdr3_aa: CASSQEASGGGDTQYF

j_call: TRBJ2-3
d_call: NA
clone_size: NA
v_call: TRBV2
cdr3_nt: TGTGCCAGCAGGGAAATGCGTTATGAGCAAAACACAGATACGCAGTATTTT
cdr3_aa: CASREMRYEQNTDTQYF

j_call: TRBJ1-5
d_call: TRBD1
clone_size: NA
v_call: TRBV6-6
cdr3_nt: TGTGCCAGCAGCCTTGACAGGGGCAATCAGCCCCAGCATTTT
cdr3_aa: CASSLDRGNQPQHF

j_call: TRBJ2-7
d_call: TRBD1
clone_size: NA
v_call: TRBV7-8
cdr3_nt: TGTGCCAGCAGCCATCGCCCGACAGGGGATCCCTACGAGCAGTACTTC
cdr3_aa: CASSHRPTGDPYEQYF

j_call: TRBJ2-7
d_call: TRBD2
clone_size: few
v_call: TRBV2
cdr3_nt: TGTGCCAGCAGTGAAGGAGCGGGGGGGCGTTTCTACGAGCAGTACTTC
cdr3_aa: CASSEGAGGRFYEQYF

j_call: TRBJ2-2
d_call: NA
clone_size: NA
v_call: TRBV9
cdr3_nt: TGTGCCAGCAGCGTAGCGGCCGGGGAGCTGTTTTTT
cdr3_aa: CASSVAAGELFF

j_call: TRBJ2-7
d_call: NA
clone_size: NA
v_call: TRBV9
cdr3_nt: TGTGCCAGCAGCGCCCGGGGGGCCCCCCTCTCCTACGAGCAGTACTTC
cdr3_aa: CASSARGAPLSYEQYF

j_call: TRBJ2-4
d_call: TRBD1
clone_size: NA
v_call: TRBV15
cdr3_nt: TGTGCCACCAGCAGAGCAAGAAGACAGGGGGTTACTCTAGCCAAAAACATTCAGTACTTC
cdr3_aa: CATSRARRQGVTLAKNIQYF

j_call: TRBJ2-7
d_call: NA
clone_size: NA
v_call: TRBV30
cdr3_nt: TGTGCCTGGAGTCAGGGGACGTACGAGCAGTACTTC
cdr3_aa: CAWSQGTYEQYF

j_call: TRBJ1-2
d_call: TRBD1
clone_size: once
v_call: TRBV19
cdr3_nt: TGTGCCAGTAGTCACGGACAGGGGATCGCCAAAGTGTATGGCTACACCTTC
cdr3_aa: CASSHGQGIAKVYGYTF

j_call: TRBJ2-2
d_call: TRBD1
clone_size: NA
v_call: TRBV13
cdr3_nt: TGTGCCAGCAGCTCGACGGGACAGGGGGCAGTGTTCCACACCGGGGAGCTGTTTTTT
cdr3_aa: CASSSTGQGAVFHTGELFF

j_call: TRBJ1-6
d_call: NA
clone_size: NA
v_call: TRBV6-6
cdr3_nt: TGTGCCAGCAGTTACCAGGGTAGCTCCTATAATTCACCCCTCCACTTT
cdr3_aa: CASSYQGSSYNSPLHF

j_call: TRBJ2-2
d_call: NA
clone_size: once
v_call: TRBV5-8
cdr3_nt: TGTGCCAGCAGCTTGTTCCGGGCCGGGGAGCTGTTTTTT
cdr3_aa: CASSLFRAGELFF

j_call: TRBJ2-1
d_call: TRBD2
clone_size: NA
v_call: TRBV7-2
cdr3_nt: TGTGCCAGCAGCACCGGGACTAGCTGGGATGAGCAGTTCTTC
cdr3_aa: CASSTGTSWDEQFF

j_call: TRBJ1-1
d_call: TRBD1
clone_size: few
v_call: TRBV18
cdr3_nt: TGTGCCAGCTCACTGGGACAGAAGAGCACTGAAGCTTTCTTT
cdr3_aa: CASSLGQKSTEAFF

j_call: TRBJ1-6
d_call: TRBD1
clone_size: NA
v_call: TRBV6-5
cdr3_nt: TGTGCCAGCAGTTATGATACAGGGGTGTATAATTCACCCCTCCACTTT
cdr3_aa: CASSYDTGVYNSPLHF

j_call: TRBJ2-3
d_call: TRBD2
clone_size: NA
v_call: TRBV6-1
cdr3_nt: TGTGCCAGCAGTGAAACTAGCGGGGGGGGCACAGATACGCAGTATTTT
cdr3_aa: CASSETSGGGTDTQYF

j_call: TRBJ2-1
d_call: NA
clone_size: NA
v_call: TRBV19
cdr3_nt: TGTGCCAGTAGGGCCCCGGGAACCCATGAGCAGTTCTTC
cdr3_aa: CASRAPGTHEQFF

j_call: TRBJ2-2
d_call: TRBD1
clone_size: NA
v_call: TRBV4-3
cdr3_nt: TGCGCCAGCAGCCAAACAAATTACAGGGGGTGGAACACCGGGGAGCTGTTTTTT
cdr3_aa: CASSQTNYRGWNTGELFF

j_call: TRBJ1-6
d_call: NA
clone_size: NA
v_call: TRBV9
cdr3_nt: TGTGCCAGCAGCGCCAATAATTCACCCCTCCACTTT
cdr3_aa: CASSANNSPLHF

j_call: TRBJ1-2
d_call: NA
clone_size: NA
v_call: TRBV7-6
cdr3_nt: TGTGCCAGCAGCTTACAGGGGTCTGGATTAGGCTACACCTTC
cdr3_aa: CASSLQGSGLGYTF

j_call: TRBJ2-1
d_call: TRBD2
clone_size: NA
v_call: TRBV19
cdr3_nt: TGTGCCAGTAGTGCCCCGGGACTAGTCTTCAATGAGCAGTTCTTC
cdr3_aa: CASSAPGLVFNEQFF

j_call: TRBJ2-2
d_call: NA
clone_size: NA
v_call: TRBV4-3
cdr3_nt: TGCGCCAGCAGCCAAGATCTCGGTACAGGGATCTCGGGGGAGCTGTTTTTT
cdr3_aa: CASSQDLGTGISGELFF

j_call: TRBJ2-5
d_call: NA
clone_size: NA
v_call: TRBV11-3
cdr3_nt: TGTGCCAGCAGCCTATATGGGGGGTCAGAGACCCAGTACTTC
cdr3_aa: CASSLYGGSETQYF

j_call: TRBJ2-3
d_call: NA
clone_size: NA
v_call: TRBV5-1
cdr3_nt: TGCGCCAGCAGCTTGTATGGCCCAGATACGCAGTATTTT
cdr3_aa: CASSLYGPDTQYF

j_call: TRBJ2-2
d_call: TRBD2
clone_size: NA
v_call: TRBV7-9
cdr3_nt: TGTGCCAGCAGCTTAGCACTAGCGGCGAACACCGGGGAGCTGTTTTTT
cdr3_aa: CASSLALAANTGELFF

j_call: TRBJ1-2
d_call: NA
clone_size: NA
v_call: TRBV5-6
cdr3_nt: TGTGCCAGCAGCTCCCTTGGGGGGGATCACCATGGCTACACCTTC
cdr3_aa: CASSSLGGDHHGYTF

j_call: TRBJ1-2
d_call: NA
clone_size: NA
v_call: TRBV5-4
cdr3_nt: TGTGCCAGCAGCTTGGGGCAGGGTAGTGGCTACACCTTC
cdr3_aa: CASSLGQGSGYTF

j_call: TRBJ1-1
d_call: NA
clone_size: NA
v_call: TRBV5-6
cdr3_nt: TGTGCCAGCAGCCCCACCCGGGGGGCTGGCACTGAAGCTTTCTTT
cdr3_aa: CASSPTRGAGTEAFF

j_call: TRBJ2-1
d_call: TRBD2
clone_size: NA
v_call: TRBV5-1
cdr3_nt: TGCGCCAGCAGCTTCAATATAGGGACTAGCCTTGAGCAGTTCTTC
cdr3_aa: CASSFNIGTSLEQFF

j_call: TRBJ1-1
d_call: NA
clone_size: NA
v_call: TRBV5-1
cdr3_nt: TGCGCCAGCAGCCCAGCCCCCCCCGGGGGTTGGACTGAAGCTTTCTTT
cdr3_aa: CASSPAPPGGWTEAFF

j_call: TRBJ1-1
d_call: TRBD1
clone_size: NA
v_call: TRBV4-2
cdr3_nt: TGTGCCAGCAGCCAATTCAGACAGGGGAGGACTGAAGCTTTCTTT
cdr3_aa: CASSQFRQGRTEAFF

j_call: TRBJ2-7
d_call: NA
clone_size: NA
v_call: TRBV19
cdr3_nt: TGTGCCAGTAGTAATAGTGTCTACGAGCAGTACTTC
cdr3_aa: CASSNSVYEQYF

j_call: TRBJ2-2
d_call: NA
clone_size: NA
v_call: TRBV7-9
cdr3_nt: TGTGCCAGCAATCAGAACACCGGGGAGCTGTTTTTT
cdr3_aa: CASNQNTGELFF

j_call: TRBJ2-7
d_call: NA
clone_size: once
v_call: TRBV7-9
cdr3_nt: TGTGCCAGCAGCCCCAATCTCGAGGGCTACGAGCAGTACTTC
cdr3_aa: CASSPNLEGYEQYF

j_call: TRBJ2-1
d_call: TRBD2
clone_size: NA
v_call: TRBV4-1
cdr3_nt: TGCGCCAGCAGCCAAGATCTCTTTGGACTAGCGCGGGTCAATGAGCAGTTCTTC
cdr3_aa: CASSQDLFGLARVNEQFF

j_call: TRBJ2-5
d_call: TRBD2
clone_size: NA
v_call: TRBV29-1
cdr3_nt: TGCAGTGGATCGGGAGGGGGAAAGACCCAGTACTTC
cdr3_aa: CSGSGGGKTQYF

j_call: TRBJ2-7
d_call: TRBD1
clone_size: many
v_call: TRBV4-3
cdr3_nt: TGCGCCAGCAGCCCAGGGACAGCGTCTAGCCGATCCTACGAGCAGTACTTC
cdr3_aa: CASSPGTASSRSYEQYF

j_call: TRBJ2-5
d_call: NA
clone_size: few
v_call: TRBV5-1
cdr3_nt: TGCGCCAGCAGCTTGGGAGCGGGAGAGACCCAGTACTTC
cdr3_aa: CASSLGAGETQYF

j_call: TRBJ1-5
d_call: NA
clone_size: NA
v_call: TRBV2
cdr3_nt: TGTGCCAGCAGTCCCCAGGGAGGGGTGAATCAGCCCCAGCATTTT
cdr3_aa: CASSPQGGVNQPQHF

j_call: TRBJ2-1
d_call: NA
clone_size: NA
v_call: TRBV4-1
cdr3_nt: TGCGCCAGCAGCCAAGCACAGGGTAACAATGAGCAGTTCTTC
cdr3_aa: CASSQAQGNNEQFF

j_call: TRBJ2-1
d_call: NA
clone_size: NA
v_call: TRBV7-9
cdr3_nt: TGTGCCAGCAGCCCTATCTCGGGAGCCACCTACAATGAGCAGTTCTTC
cdr3_aa: CASSPISGATYNEQFF